The clone carrying this T cell receptor beta chain was seen a single time. The repertoire was sequenced with immunoSEQ multiplex PCR; TCRdb's copy has only in-frame clones and lacks some. The table lists 30,000 to 40,000 clones, around four fifths of them singletons, with roughly 21% in the top ten. The data originate from a study of control samples from healthy donors and cancer patients. The receptor's source is a woman aged 55 to 70 with lung cancer. The specimen was PBMCs.

The CDR3 reads CASSIDRVNTEAFF. For the CDR3, the DNA is TGTGCCAGTAGTATAGACAGAGTTAACACTGAAGCTTTCTTT. J is TRBJ1-1 and V is TRBV19; D gene uncertain. The CDR3 is 14 residues long. V dropped 0 bases and J dropped 2 bases, with 7 bases sitting between them. From germline, CDR1 is LNHDA and CDR2 SQIVND (reference sequence).